One sample yielded the 21 T cell receptor beta chains listed below, sequenced in a study of T cell repertoires in cytomegalovirus infection. From the reads, TCRdb called clonotypes with MiXCR, one entry per CDR3 protein. This sample has just over 300,000 distinct CDR3 sequences; 17% occur once, and the top ten carry more than 10%. Sequencing input: PBMCs. The receptors originated from a human donor in good health (CMV status not recorded). Some clones in this sample may be carry-over from other donors' samples.

This clonotype showed up many times. The rearrangement joins TRBV7-9 to TRBJ2-7; tentatively, D is TRBD2 (6 bases). V was trimmed by 5 bases and J by 5 bases, leaving 25 bases between them. CDR1 is SEHNR and CDR2 is FQNEAQ in the germline V gene (reference sequence). The CDR3 length is 17 residues. CDR3 bases: TGTGCCAGCAGCCCACCCTCCGGGACTGCTTTCAGGGACGAGCAGTACTTC. It is translated as CASSPPSGTAFRDEQYF.

There are many counts of this clonotype. The chain has TRBV7-6 and TRBJ1-6, with TRBD1 as a possible D gene (5 bases). Trimming took off 5 bases at V and 4 bases at J, with 12 bases between the two ends. Per the germline V gene, CDR1 is SGHVS and CDR2 is FNYEAQ. The CDR3 sequence is 15 residues long. CDR3 in amino acids: CASSPGGGYNSPLHF. The CDR3, as DNA: TGTGCCAGCAGCCCGGGGGGGGGATATAATTCACCCCTCCACTTT.

V gene TRBV2 combines with J gene TRBJ2-4; D not certain. The V gene lost 4 bases and the J gene lost 0 bases, with 7 bases spanning the gap. The CDR3 contains 14 residues. Germline V lookup: CDR1 SNHLY, CDR2 FYNNEI. CDR3 sequence (DNA): TGTGCCAGCAGTGCAGAACAAGCCAAAAACATTCAGTACTTC. Protein product: CASSAEQAKNIQYF.

The V call is TRBV23-1, the J call TRBJ2-7; tentative D call: TRBD2 (6 bases). TRBV23-1 is noted as an ORF with a role that remains uncertain. The CDR3 covers 16 residues. V was trimmed by 1 base and J by 6 bases, leaving 19 bases between them. Here the CDR3 reads CASSQLGGIISGEQYF. The CDR3 region has the DNA TGCGCCAGCAGTCAATTAGGAGGGATTATTTCGGGCGAGCAGTACTTC.

The chain links TRBV20-1 to TRBJ2-3; a weak D match, TRBD1 (6 bases). The CDR3 length is 14 residues. V lost 0 bases, J lost 5 bases, and 12 bases lay in between. CDR1 is DFQATT and CDR2 is SNEGSKA in the germline V gene (reference sequence). The CDR3 protein is CSARDSGVGDTQYF. The DNA of the CDR3 is TGCAGTGCTAGAGATTCAGGGGTTGGAGATACGCAGTATTTT.

This clonotype was counted a few times. The chain combines TRBV25-1 with TRBJ2-3; TRBD2 matches 8 bases. CDR3 size: 21 residues. CDR1 MGHDK and CDR2 SYGVNS come from the germline V gene. J lost 0 bases, V lost 0 bases, and 17 bases had no gene match. In DNA, the CDR3 is TGTGCCAGCAGTGAATATCCCCCCGCTAGCGGGCTCTCCGCTAGCACAGATACGCAGTATTTT. Protein product: CASSEYPPASGLSASTDTQYF.

This clonotype has a count of ten or more. The rearrangement uses TRBV6-2 or TRBV6-3 and TRBJ1-1; D is unresolved. Between the trimmed V and J ends, which lost 0 bases and 0 bases, there was a span of 11 bases. CDR1 MNHEY and CDR2 SVGEGT come from the germline V gene. The CDR3 contains 16 residues. The CDR3, as DNA: TGTGCCAGCAGTTACTCGAGTTCCGATATGAACACTGAAGCTTTCTTT. Amino acids: CASSYSSSDMNTEAFF.

As for this clonotype: One junction end does not reproduce the germline sequence, and a read error may be involved. V gene TRBV19 combines with J gene TRBJ2-6; 12 bases agree with TRBD1. Germline-derived CDR1 and CDR2 are LNHDA and SQIVND (reference sequence). The CDR3 has 21 amino acids. The CDR3 region has the DNA TGTGTCAGTGGTCCGGGACAGGGGGCAGCTGCAGCCCTCTCTGGGGCCAACGTCCTGACTTTC. Protein sequence: CVSGPGQGAAAALSGANVLTF.

This clonotype was counted ten times or more. This sequence joins TRBV7-2 and TRBJ1-5; D perhaps matches TRBD1 (5 bases). There are 15 residues in the CDR3. Germline CDR1 and CDR2: SGHTA and FQGNSA. With 4 bases removed from V and 11 bases from J, the gap between germline ends came to 21 bases. The CDR3 coding sequence is TGTGCCAGCAGCTCCGGGGGTTCCGCTTTAGTAGCCCAGCATTTT. The encoded protein is CASSSGGSALVAQHF.

The V gene is TRBV19, the J gene TRBJ2-2; 10 nucleotides line up with TRBD1. CDR3 length: 15 amino acids. The V gene end was trimmed by 11 bases and the J gene end by 4 bases; junction bases not matched to a gene: 10. The germline gives CDR1 LNHDA, CDR2 SQIVND (reference sequence). The CDR3 bases are TGTGCCGCTAGACAGGGGGCTACCGGCACCGGGGAGCTGTTTTTT. This translates into CAARQGATGTGELFF.

The rearrangement joins TRBV9 to TRBJ1-6, with 7 nucleotides matching TRBD1. Germline CDR1 and CDR2: SGDLS and YYNGEE. The CDR3 has 14 amino acids. Trimming took 3 bases from V and 6 from J; bases not matched to a gene: 3. As DNA, the CDR3 is TGTGCCAGCAGCGCGGGACAGACTAATTCACCCCTCCACTTT. Its translation is CASSAGQTNSPLHF.

This sequence joins TRBV20-1 and TRBJ2-5, with TRBD2 as a possible D gene (6 bases). Deletions cut 2 bases from V and 4 bases from J, with 14 bases between. The germline V gene has CDR1 DFQATT and CDR2 SNEGSKA (reference sequence). There are 14 residues in the CDR3. The CDR3 is CSARINVGGETQYF. CDR3 coding DNA: TGCAGTGCTAGAATTAATGTGGGAGGAGAGACCCAGTACTTC.

This clonotype showed up many times. J is TRBJ2-3 and V is TRBV2, with D tentatively TRBD1 (6 bases). Germline CDR1 SNHLY, CDR2 FYNNEI. Trimming cost V 6 bases and J 5 bases, with 15 bases left between them. The CDR3 loop spans 14 amino acids. The chain's CDR3 is CASRRTALLDTQYF. The CDR3 region has the DNA TGTGCCAGCAGACGGACAGCCTTGTTAGATACGCAGTATTTT.

Ten or more counts support this clonotype. This chain uses TRBV27 with TRBJ1-6; D is possibly TRBD1 (6 bases). The V gene's germline CDR1 is MNHEY and CDR2 SMNVEV (reference sequence). Trimming took off 3 bases at V and 9 bases at J, with 15 bases between the two ends. This CDR3 has 15 amino acids. This CDR3 reads CASSFSSRGISPLHF. As DNA, the CDR3 is TGTGCCAGCAGTTTCTCGTCCAGGGGAATTTCACCCCTCCACTTT.

This clonotype was seen ten or more times. J is TRBJ2-7 and V is TRBV6-2 or TRBV6-3, with unresolved D. Germline-derived CDR1 and CDR2 are MNHEY and SVGEGT. This CDR3 has 14 amino acids. V shed 4 bases and J shed 3 bases, with 13 bases lying between them. The CDR3 protein is CASSSTIIVYEQYF. DNA for the CDR3: TGTGCCAGCAGTTCTACAATTATCGTCTACGAGCAGTACTTC.

There are a few counts of this clonotype. This chain links TRBV2 with TRBJ2-3; unclear D gene. The CDR3 contains 15 residues. Germline V lookup: CDR1 SNHLY, CDR2 FYNNEI. Trimming pared 1 base from V and 2 bases from J, leaving 10 bases between. Written as DNA, the CDR3 is TGTGCCAGCAGTGAAGAGGAAATTATCACAGATACGCAGTATTTT. It encodes CASSEEEIITDTQYF. Drawing the rest from reference TRBV2 and TRBJ2-3, the complete variable domain is EPEVTQTPSHQVTQMGQEVILRCVPISNHLYFYWYRQILGQKVEFLVSFYNNEISEKSEIFDDQFSVERPDGSNFTLKIRSTKLEDSAMYFCASSEEEIITDTQYFGPGTRLTVL.

This clonotype was found many times. The rearrangement links TRBV7-9 to TRBJ1-6; D may be TRBD1 (6 bases). Germline V lookup: CDR1 SEHNR, CDR2 FQNEAQ (reference sequence). The germline V and J ends were trimmed by 5 bases and 7 bases, with 15 bases remaining between them. This CDR3 region has 15 residues. CDR3 amino acids: CASSLSGAHNSPLHF. The CDR3 region has the DNA TGTGCCAGCAGCCTCTCGGGGGCTCACAATTCACCCCTCCACTTT.

This clonotype was picked up a small number of times. The chain joins TRBV9 to TRBJ1-1, with D possibly TRBD1 on 6 matching bases. Trimming took 0 bases from V and 10 from J, leaving 10 bases between them. Germline V gene data show CDR1 as SGDLS and CDR2 as YYNGEE. The length of the CDR3 is 12 residues. CDR3: CASSVVEQGAFF. CDR3 DNA sequence: TGTGCCAGCAGCGTAGTGGAACAGGGAGCTTTCTTT.

This clonotype was seen ten or more times. The rearrangement joins TRBV7-2 to TRBJ2-5; D gene unclear. V was cut by 5 bases and J by 3 bases, with 7 bases left in between. CDR1 and CDR2 (germline): SGHTA, FQGNSA. The CDR3 is made up of 12 amino acids. CDR3 sequence: CASSPTKETQYF. In nucleotides, the CDR3 is TGTGCCAGCAGCCCGACCAAAGAGACCCAGTACTTC.

The table lists this clonotype with a few counts. The chain is built from TRBV6-6 and TRBJ1-5, with D possibly matching TRBD1 (5 bases). The CDR3 runs to 14 residues. Germline CDR1 reads MNHNY; CDR2 reads SVGAGI (reference sequence). Trimming cost V 6 bases and J 6 bases, with 15 bases left between them. CDR3 DNA: TGTGCCAGCAGACCTGGGGTGACAGTTCAGCCCCAGCATTTT. This gives the protein CASRPGVTVQPQHF.

As DNA, the CDR3 is TGCAGTGCTAGAGTGGAGCGGGGGGGCCGAGAGACCCAGTACTTC. It is translated as CSARVERGGRETQYF. This chain links TRBV20-1 with TRBJ2-5, with 10 nucleotides matching TRBD2. The CDR3 extends over 15 amino acids. Germline V gives CDR1 DFQATT, CDR2 SNEGSKA (reference sequence). The trim removed 1 base at V and 4 bases at J, leaving 6 bases unmatched.